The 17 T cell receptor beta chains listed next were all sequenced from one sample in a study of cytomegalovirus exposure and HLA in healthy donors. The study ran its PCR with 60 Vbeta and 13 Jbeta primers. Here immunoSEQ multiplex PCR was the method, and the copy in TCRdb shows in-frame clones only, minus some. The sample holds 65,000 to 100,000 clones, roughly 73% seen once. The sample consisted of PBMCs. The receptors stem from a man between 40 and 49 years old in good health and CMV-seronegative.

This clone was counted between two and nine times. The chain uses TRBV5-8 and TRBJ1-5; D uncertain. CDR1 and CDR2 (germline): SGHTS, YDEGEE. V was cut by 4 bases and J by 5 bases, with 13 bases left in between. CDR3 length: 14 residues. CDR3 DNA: TGTGCCAGCAGCCCCGGGAGTACCGATCAGCCCCAGCATTTT. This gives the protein CASSPGSTDQPQHF.

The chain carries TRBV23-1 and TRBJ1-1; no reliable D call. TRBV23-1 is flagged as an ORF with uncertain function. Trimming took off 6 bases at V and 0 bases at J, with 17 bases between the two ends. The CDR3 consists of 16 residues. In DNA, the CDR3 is TGCGCCAGCAGCCCACCCCTCACAGCAATGAACACTGAAGCTTTCTTT. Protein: CASSPPLTAMNTEAFF.

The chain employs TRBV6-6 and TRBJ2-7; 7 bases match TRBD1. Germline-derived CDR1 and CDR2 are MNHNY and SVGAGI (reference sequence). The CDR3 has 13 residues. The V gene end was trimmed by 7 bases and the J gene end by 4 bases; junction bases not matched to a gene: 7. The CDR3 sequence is CASTFKQGYEQYF. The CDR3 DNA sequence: TGTGCCAGCACATTTAAACAGGGGTACGAGCAGTACTTC.

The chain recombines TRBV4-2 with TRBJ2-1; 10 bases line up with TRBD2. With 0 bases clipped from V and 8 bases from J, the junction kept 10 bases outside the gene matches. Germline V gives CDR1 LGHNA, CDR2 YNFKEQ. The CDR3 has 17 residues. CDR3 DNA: TGTGCCAGCAGCCAAGACCCAGCGGGGGGGCTTCTCGATGAGCAGTTCTTC. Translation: CASSQDPAGGLLDEQFF.

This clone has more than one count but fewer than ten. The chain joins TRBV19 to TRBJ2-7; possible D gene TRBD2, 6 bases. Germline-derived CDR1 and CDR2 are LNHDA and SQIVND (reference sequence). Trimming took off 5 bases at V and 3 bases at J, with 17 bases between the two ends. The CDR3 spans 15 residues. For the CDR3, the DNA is TGTGCCAGTAGTGGAGAGACTAGGTCGGGCTACGAGCAGTACTTC. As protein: CASSGETRSGYEQYF.

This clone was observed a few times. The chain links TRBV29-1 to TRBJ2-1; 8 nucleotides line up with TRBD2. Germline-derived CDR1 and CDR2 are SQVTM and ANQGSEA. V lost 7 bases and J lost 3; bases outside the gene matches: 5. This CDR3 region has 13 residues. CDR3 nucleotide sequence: TGCAGCGCCCGGGGGGGCAACTACAATGAGCAGTTCTTC. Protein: CSARGGNYNEQFF.

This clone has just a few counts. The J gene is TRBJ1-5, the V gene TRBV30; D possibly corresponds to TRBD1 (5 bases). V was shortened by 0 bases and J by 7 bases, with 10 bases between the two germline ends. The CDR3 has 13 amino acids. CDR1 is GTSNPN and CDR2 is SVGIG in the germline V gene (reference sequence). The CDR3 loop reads CAWSVSGDQPQHF. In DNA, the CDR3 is TGTGCCTGGAGTGTATCGGGGGACCAGCCCCAGCATTTT.

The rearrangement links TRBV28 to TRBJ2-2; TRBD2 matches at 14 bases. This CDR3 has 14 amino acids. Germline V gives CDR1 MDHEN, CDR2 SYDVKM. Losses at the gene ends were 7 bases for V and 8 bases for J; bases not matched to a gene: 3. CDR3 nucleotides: TGTGCCAGCACGGGACTAGCGGGAGCGGGGGAGCTGTTTTTT. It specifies CASTGLAGAGELFF.

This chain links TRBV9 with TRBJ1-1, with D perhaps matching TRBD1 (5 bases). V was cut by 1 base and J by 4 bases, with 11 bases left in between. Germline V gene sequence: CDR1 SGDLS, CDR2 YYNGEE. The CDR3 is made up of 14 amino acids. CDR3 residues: CASSVLGGTTEAFF. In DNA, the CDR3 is TGTGCCAGCAGCGTACTGGGCGGGACCACTGAAGCTTTCTTT.

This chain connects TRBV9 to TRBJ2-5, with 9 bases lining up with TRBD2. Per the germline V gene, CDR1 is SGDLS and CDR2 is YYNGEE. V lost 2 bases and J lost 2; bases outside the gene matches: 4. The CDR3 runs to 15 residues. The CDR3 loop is CASSVVSGRQETQYF. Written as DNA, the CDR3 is TGTGCCAGCAGCGTGGTTAGCGGGAGACAAGAGACCCAGTACTTC.

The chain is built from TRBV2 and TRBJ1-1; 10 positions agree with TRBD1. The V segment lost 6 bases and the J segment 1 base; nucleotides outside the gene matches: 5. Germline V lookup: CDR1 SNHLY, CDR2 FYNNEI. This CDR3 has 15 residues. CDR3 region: CASRRQGAANTEAFF. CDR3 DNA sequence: TGTGCCAGCAGACGACAGGGGGCGGCGAACACTGAAGCTTTCTTT.

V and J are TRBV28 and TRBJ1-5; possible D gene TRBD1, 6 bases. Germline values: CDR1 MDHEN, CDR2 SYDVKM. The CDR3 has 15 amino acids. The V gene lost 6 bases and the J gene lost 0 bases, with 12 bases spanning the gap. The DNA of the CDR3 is TGTGCCAGCAGCCCGAGGGGGTATAGCAATCAGCCCCAGCATTTT. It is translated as CASSPRGYSNQPQHF.

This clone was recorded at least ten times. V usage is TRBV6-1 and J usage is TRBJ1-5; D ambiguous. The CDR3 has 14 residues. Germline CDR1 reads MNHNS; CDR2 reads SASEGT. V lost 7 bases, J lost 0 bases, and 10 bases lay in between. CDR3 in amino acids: CASNRRASNQPQHF. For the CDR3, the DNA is TGTGCCAGCAATAGGAGGGCTAGCAATCAGCCCCAGCATTTT.

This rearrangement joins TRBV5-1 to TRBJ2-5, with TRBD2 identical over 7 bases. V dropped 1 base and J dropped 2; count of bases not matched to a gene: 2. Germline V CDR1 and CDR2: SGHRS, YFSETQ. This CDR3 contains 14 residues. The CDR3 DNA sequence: TGCGCCAGCAGCTTGCAGGGACTACAAGAGACCCAGTACTTC. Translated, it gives CASSLQGLQETQYF.

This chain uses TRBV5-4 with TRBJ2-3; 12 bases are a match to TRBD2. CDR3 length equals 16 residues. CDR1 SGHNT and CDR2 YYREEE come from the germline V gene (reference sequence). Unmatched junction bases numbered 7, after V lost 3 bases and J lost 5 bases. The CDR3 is CASSSRLAGAEDTQYF. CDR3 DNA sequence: TGTGCCAGCAGCTCAAGACTAGCGGGAGCGGAAGATACGCAGTATTTT.

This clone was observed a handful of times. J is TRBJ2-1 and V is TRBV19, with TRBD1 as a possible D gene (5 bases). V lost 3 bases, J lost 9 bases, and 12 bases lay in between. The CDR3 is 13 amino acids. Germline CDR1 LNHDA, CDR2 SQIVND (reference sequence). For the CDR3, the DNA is TGTGCCAGTAGTATCACCGCAGGGTCTGAGCAGTTCTTC. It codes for CASSITAGSEQFF.

CDR3 residues: CASSVREQFF. CDR3 coding DNA: TGTGCCAGCAGTGTACGGGAGCAGTTCTTC. V and J are TRBV2 and TRBJ2-1, with D uncertain. V lost 4 bases, J lost 10 bases, and 5 bases lay in between. This CDR3 is 10 amino acids long. Germline values: CDR1 SNHLY, CDR2 FYNNEI.